Following are 16 T cell receptor beta chains from one sample sequenced in a study of metastatic and nonmetastatic thyroid tumors. TCRdb re-called the PCR reads with MiXCR. The repertoire holds tens of thousands of clones, with over 9.5% as singletons. Thyroid surgery was preceded by no treatment in any patient. Sequencing used blood. Receptors originate from a female donor with papillary thyroid cancer or a benign thyroid nodule (not recorded which). Some clones in this sample may be carry-over from other donors' samples.

This clone was detected ten times or more. The chain couples TRBV6-6 to TRBJ1-3; D not resolved. The CDR3 is 17 amino acids. From germline, CDR1 is MNHNY and CDR2 SVGAGI (reference sequence). The V gene lost 0 bases and the J gene lost 2 bases, with 14 bases spanning the gap. The chain's CDR3 is CASSYSGVLEAGNTIYF. CDR3 bases: TGTGCCAGCAGTTACTCGGGCGTTCTAGAAGCTGGAAACACCATATATTTT.

The V and J genes are TRBV15 and TRBJ1-3; D may be TRBD1 (6 bases). The CDR3 spans 17 residues. The ends were cut back, 4 bases at V and 0 bases at J, with 16 bases in the middle. From germline, CDR1 is LNHNV and CDR2 YYDKDF (reference sequence). The CDR3 sequence: CATSTGTFVASGNTIYF. Written as DNA, the CDR3 is TGTGCCACCAGCACAGGGACATTCGTCGCCTCTGGAAACACCATATATTTT.

Note on this clone: It may be a read error: a sequence one base away is much more abundant. This chain connects TRBV20-1 to TRBJ2-5; D is unresolved. CDR1 is DFQATT and CDR2 is SNEGSKA in the germline V gene (reference sequence). The CDR3 sequence is 13 residues long. V lost 6 bases, J lost 7 bases, and 18 bases lay in between. CDR3 coding DNA: TGCAGTGCCACCGTGACAAACGTCGGGACCCAGTACTTC. Protein: CSATVTNVGTQYF.

This clone was counted ten times or more. One junction end does not reproduce the germline sequence, and a read error may be involved. The rearrangement uses TRBV20-1 and TRBJ2-3; 7 bases are shared with TRBD1. The CDR3 is 14 residues long. Germline V lookup: CDR1 DFQATT, CDR2 SNEGSKA (reference sequence). Written as DNA, the CDR3 is TGCAGTGCTGGAGACAGGGTGGGTACAGATACGCAGTATTTT. Its protein is CSAGDRVGTDTQYF.

This clone was seen repeatedly, ten times or more. The chain couples TRBV20-1 to TRBJ1-1; maybe TRBD1 (5 bases). Germline V gives CDR1 DFQATT, CDR2 SNEGSKA (reference sequence). Trimming removed 3 bases at V and 10 bases at J, with 15 bases between. This CDR3 has 12 residues. In DNA form, the CDR3 reads TGCAGTGCTAGTGGGATTGCGGGGGGAGCTTTCTTT. This codes for CSASGIAGGAFF.

This clone occurred many times. This chain connects TRBV24-1 to TRBJ2-1, with TRBD2 matching 7 bases. The J segment lost 6 bases and the V segment lost 4 bases, leaving 17 bases of the junction unmatched. Looked up from germline, CDR1 is KGHDR and CDR2 is SFDVKD. The CDR3 runs 18 residues. The CDR3 DNA follows: TGTGCCACCAGTGACCCGGGCGGGACCGGGGGGTTTGCCAATGAGCAGTTCTTC. Translating gives CATSDPGGTGGFANEQFF.

The rearrangement links TRBV20-1 to TRBJ2-7; tentative D call: TRBD1 (6 bases). The CDR3 consists of 14 residues. The germline V gene has CDR1 DFQATT and CDR2 SNEGSKA (reference sequence). Trimming cost V 5 bases and J 1 base, with 15 bases left between them. The CDR3 reads CSALLGQGSYEQYF. CDR3 sequence (DNA): TGCAGTGCTCTCTTAGGGCAGGGGTCCTACGAGCAGTACTTC.

This clone came up many times. The CDR3 nucleotides are TGTGCCAGCAGATACACCTCGGGGACCCTCCACTTT. Protein sequence: CASRYTSGTLHF. The rearrangement joins TRBV7-9 to TRBJ1-6; D is undetermined. The V gene lost 6 bases and the J gene lost 14 bases, with 14 bases spanning the gap. There are 12 residues in the CDR3. Germline loops: CDR1 SEHNR, CDR2 FQNEAQ (reference sequence).

This clone was seen ten or more times. This chain joins TRBV5-1 and TRBJ2-7; the D is unclear. V was clipped by 0 bases and J by 12 bases, with 10 bases between them. The CDR3 is made up of 11 amino acids. Germline V lookup: CDR1 SGHRS, CDR2 YFSETQ. CDR3 coding DNA: TGCGCCAGCAGCTTGGGTGGGATGCTGTACTTC. As protein: CASSLGGMLYF.

This clone occurred a few times. The chain uses TRBV28 and TRBJ2-3, with TRBD2 matching over 8 bases. Germline values: CDR1 MDHEN, CDR2 SYDVKM. The length of the CDR3 is 16 residues. Trimming removed 7 bases from V and 5 bases from J; junction bases left unmatched: 14. The chain's CDR3 is CASTSWGRAGGDTQYF. For the CDR3, the DNA is TGTGCCAGCACCTCGTGGGGACGGGCGGGAGGAGATACGCAGTATTTT.

This clone occurred many times. A much larger clone lies a single base off, so this may be a read error. The chain couples TRBV28 to TRBJ2-7; possibly TRBD2 for D (6 bases). Germline V CDR1 and CDR2: MDHEN, SYDVKM. The CDR3 has 13 amino acids. Written as DNA, the CDR3 is TGTGCCAGCAATTTATGGGGGAGGAAAGATCAGTACTTC. Its protein product is CASNLWGRKDQYF.

This clone was picked up many times. This CDR3 is CAISDRGNTEAFF. As DNA, the CDR3 is TGTGCCATCAGTGACAGGGGTAACACTGAAGCTTTCTTT. This chain uses TRBV10-3 with TRBJ1-1; D is possibly TRBD1 (6 bases). V was pared by 3 bases and J by 2 bases, with 7 bases between. Germline values: CDR1 ENHRY, CDR2 SYGVKD. This CDR3 has 13 amino acids.

In the case of this clone: Its ends do not fully match the called genes, so a read error is possible. This rearrangement joins TRBV4-3 to TRBJ2-2, with unresolved D. Germline V gene sequence: CDR1 LGHNA, CDR2 YSLEER. CDR3 size: 15 residues. The CDR3 spells CASIPAPGDTVELFF. As DNA, the CDR3 is TGCGCCAGCATCCCGGCCCCGGGCGACACCGTGGAGCTGTTTTTT.

Many counts were recorded for this clone. CDR3: CASSYSRSALVGAFF. The CDR3 coding sequence is TGTGCCAGCAGTTACTCTAGGTCCGCCCTCGTCGGAGCTTTCTTT. This chain uses TRBV6-2 or TRBV6-3 with TRBJ1-1; D remains ambiguous. V was pared by 0 bases and J by 10 bases, with 18 bases between. CDR3 length equals 15 residues. Looked up from germline, CDR1 is MNHEY and CDR2 is SVGEGT.

This clone was found many times. The chain employs TRBV28 and TRBJ1-1; perhaps TRBD1 as D (6 bases). Trimming pared 3 bases from V and 4 bases from J, leaving 15 bases between. The CDR3 has 15 amino acids. The germline V gene encodes CDR1 MDHEN and CDR2 SYDVKM. CDR3 in DNA: TGTGCCAGCAGTTTCCCAGGGGCGATGGGCACTGAAGCTTTCTTT. This gives the protein CASSFPGAMGTEAFF.

This clone was recorded at least ten times. The CDR3 here is CASSQIAANYGYTF. The CDR3 DNA sequence: TGTGCCAGCAGCCAGATAGCAGCTAACTATGGCTACACCTTC. This chain joins TRBV7-9 and TRBJ1-2; D uncertain. Between the trimmed V and J ends, which lost 5 bases and 0 bases, there was a span of 10 bases. CDR3 length equals 14 residues. Germline V gene data show CDR1 as SEHNR and CDR2 as FQNEAQ (reference sequence). Full variable domain (rest looked up from reference TRBV7-9 and TRBJ1-2): DTGVSQNPRHKITKRGQNVTFRCDPISEHNRLYWYRQTLGQGPEFLTYFQNEAQLEKSRLLSDRFSAERPKGSFSTLEIQRTEQGDSAMYLCASSQIAANYGYTFGSGTRLTVV.